This TCR beta chain was captured by sequencing in a study of blood T cell repertoires in COVID-19. Study summary: Acute-phase and convalescent COVID-19 samples originated in the United States, Italy and Spain. PBMCs, B-cell-depleted T cells, or T cells were the source of the cDNA or gDNA that made up the material.

The authors' processing: Amplifying reference gene primers gave estimates of nucleated cell counts. Some clones are missing from TCRdb's copy, which holds only in-frame ones; the method was immunoSEQ multiplex PCR. For V, J and clone size, that table is used; D and trimming come from the DNA. The sample yields about 160,000 clones, more than 65% seen once. CDR3 length: 15 amino acids. The germline V gene has CDR1 SEHNR and CDR2 FQNEAQ (reference sequence). J gave up 8 bases and V 5 bases, and 7 bases lay outside the gene matches. The Seattle patients joined while their infection was active and were tracked longitudinally afterward.

The source of this sequence is an older woman with COVID-19, enrolled during active disease. Source material: peripheral blood. V usage is TRBV7-9 and J usage is TRBJ1-4, with 11 bases fitting TRBD1. The CDR3 region is CASSIRTGGREKLFF. Here the CDR3 DNA reads TGTGCCAGCAGCATCCGGACAGGGGGCCGAGAAAAACTGTTTTTT. Supplemented by reference TRBV7-9 and TRBJ1-4, the full variable domain reads DTGVSQNPRHKITKRGQNVTFRCDPISEHNRLYWYRQTLGQGPEFLTYFQNEAQLEKSRLLSDRFSAERPKGSFSTLEIQRTEQGDSAMYLCASSIRTGGREKLFFGSGTQLSVL.